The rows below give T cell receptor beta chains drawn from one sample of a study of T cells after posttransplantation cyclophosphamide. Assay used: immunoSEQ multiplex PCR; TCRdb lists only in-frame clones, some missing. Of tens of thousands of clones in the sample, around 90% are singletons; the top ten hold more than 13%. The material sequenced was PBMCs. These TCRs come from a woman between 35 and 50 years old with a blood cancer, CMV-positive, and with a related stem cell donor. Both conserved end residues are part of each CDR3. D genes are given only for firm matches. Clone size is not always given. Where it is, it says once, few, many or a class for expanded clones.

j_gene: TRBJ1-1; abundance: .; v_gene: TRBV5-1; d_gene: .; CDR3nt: TGCGCCAGCAGCCCCCCTCGGGGGGGGAAGGAGTTGAACACTGAAGCTTTCTTT; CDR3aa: CASSPPRGGKELNTEAFF
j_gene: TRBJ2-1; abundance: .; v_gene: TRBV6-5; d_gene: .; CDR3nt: TGTGCCAGCAGTTACTTCGCGGGTCGGGGGGCCCTCGAGCAGTTCTTC; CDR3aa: CASSYFAGRGALEQFF
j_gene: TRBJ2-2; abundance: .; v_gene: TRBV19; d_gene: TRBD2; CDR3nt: TGTGCCAGCACCGGGACTACAAACACCGGGGAGCTGTTTTTT; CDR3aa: CASTGTTNTGELFF
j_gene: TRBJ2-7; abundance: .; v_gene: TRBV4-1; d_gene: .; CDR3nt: TGCGCCAGCAGCCAAGTTAACAGCCCCGAGCAGTACTTC; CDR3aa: CASSQVNSPEQYF
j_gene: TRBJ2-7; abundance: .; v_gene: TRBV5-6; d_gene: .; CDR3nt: TGTGCCAGCAGCTTGCGGGGTTACTACGAGCAGTACTTC; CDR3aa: CASSLRGYYEQYF
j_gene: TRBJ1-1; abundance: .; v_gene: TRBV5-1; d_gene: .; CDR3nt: TGCGCCAGCAGCTTGGAAGGTATGAGGGTTGGCACTGAAGCTTTCTTT; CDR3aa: CASSLEGMRVGTEAFF
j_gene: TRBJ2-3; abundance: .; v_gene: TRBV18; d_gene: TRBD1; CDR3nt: TGTGCCAGCTCACCCCGACAGGGATCCCCCACAGATACGCAGTATTTT; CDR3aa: CASSPRQGSPTDTQYF
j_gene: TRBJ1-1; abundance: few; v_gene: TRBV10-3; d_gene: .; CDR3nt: TGTGCCATCAGTGAGGGGGGGTCGTTCACTGAAGCTTTCTTT; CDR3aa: CAISEGGSFTEAFF
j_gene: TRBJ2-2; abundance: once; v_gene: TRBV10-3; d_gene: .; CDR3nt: TGTGCCATCAGACAGTCAACCGGGGAGCTGTTTTTT; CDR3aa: CAIRQSTGELFF
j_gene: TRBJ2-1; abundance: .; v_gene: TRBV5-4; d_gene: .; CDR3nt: TGTGCCAGCAGCTTGTTCAGCGGGCCAAGCAATGAGCAGTTCTTC; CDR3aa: CASSLFSGPSNEQFF
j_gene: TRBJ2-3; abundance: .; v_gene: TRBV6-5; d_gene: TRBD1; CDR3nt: TGTGCCAGCAGCCGACAGGGGAGCACAGATACGCAGTATTTT; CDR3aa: CASSRQGSTDTQYF
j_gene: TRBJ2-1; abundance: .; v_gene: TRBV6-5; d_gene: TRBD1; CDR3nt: TGTGCCAGCACCAAGACAGGGGGAGTTCGCAATGAGCAGTTCTTC; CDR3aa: CASTKTGGVRNEQFF
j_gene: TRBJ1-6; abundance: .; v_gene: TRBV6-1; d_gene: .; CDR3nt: TGTGCCAGCAGTGAGATGTCGCGAGCAGGGAACTCACCCCTCCACTTT; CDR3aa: CASSEMSRAGNSPLHF
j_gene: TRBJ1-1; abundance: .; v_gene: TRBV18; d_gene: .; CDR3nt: TGTGCCAGCTCACCATCTCCGGGGAGCGGTCAGAACACTGAAGCTTTCTTT; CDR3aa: CASSPSPGSGQNTEAFF
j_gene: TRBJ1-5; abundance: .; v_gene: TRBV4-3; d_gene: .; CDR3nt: TGCGCCAGCAGCCAAACAGCAAATCAGCCCCAGCATTTT; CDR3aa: CASSQTANQPQHF
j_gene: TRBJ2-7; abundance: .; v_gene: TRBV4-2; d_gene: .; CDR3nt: TGTGCCAGCAGCCAAGAACAGACCGGCGAGCAGTACTTC; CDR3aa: CASSQEQTGEQYF
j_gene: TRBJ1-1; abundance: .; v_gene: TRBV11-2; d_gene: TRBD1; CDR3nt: TGTGCCAGCAGCTTCGACAGGGCGACTGAAGCTTTCTTT; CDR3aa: CASSFDRATEAFF
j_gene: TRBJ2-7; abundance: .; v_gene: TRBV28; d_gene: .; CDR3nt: TGTGCCAGCAGTGTACCCACGCCGCTACAGTACTTC; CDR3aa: CASSVPTPLQYF
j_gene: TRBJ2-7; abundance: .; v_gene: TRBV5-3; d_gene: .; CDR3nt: TGTGCCAGAAGCCCCGGACAGCAAGATTACGAGCAGTACTTC; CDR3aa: CARSPGQQDYEQYF
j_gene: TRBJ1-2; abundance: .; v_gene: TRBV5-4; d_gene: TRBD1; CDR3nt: TGTGCCAGCAGCTCCGACAGGGATGAAGGCTACACCTTC; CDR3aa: CASSSDRDEGYTF
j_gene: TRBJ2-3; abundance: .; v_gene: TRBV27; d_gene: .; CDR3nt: TGTGCCAGCAGCAACAGTGGGCCCGGCGGGTTCTCCGACACAGATACGCAGTATTTT; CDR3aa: CASSNSGPGGFSDTDTQYF
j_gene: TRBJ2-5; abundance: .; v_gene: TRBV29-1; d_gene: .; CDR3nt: TGCAGCGTGGCAGGGGGACTTCAAGAGACCCAGTACTTC; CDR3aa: CSVAGGLQETQYF
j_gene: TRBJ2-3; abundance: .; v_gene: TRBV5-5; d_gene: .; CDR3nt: TGTGCCAGCAGCCGAGGGGACTCCGGGCCGGATACGCAGTATTTT; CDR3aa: CASSRGDSGPDTQYF